The 5 T cell receptor beta chains below all came from one sample that was sequenced in a study of T cells in Graves' hyperthyroidism and ophthalmopathy. It was RNA transcripts that yielded the amplified TCR beta CDR3 regions. TCR CDR3 regions were first amplified by RT-PCR with HTBI primers. One entry per CDR3 protein results from TCRdb running MiXCR on the multiplex PCR reads. Found here are hundreds of thousands of distinct CDR3 sequences, roughly 24% of them singletons; the top ten hold about 10%. Material: blood. The receptor set was obtained from a woman in her twenties or thirties with Graves' ophthalmopathy.

In this sample, this clonotype turned up many times. The chain has TRBV27 and TRBJ1-5; 9 positions match TRBD1. Trimming took 8 bases from V and 5 from J; bases not matched to a gene: 10. Looked up from germline, CDR1 is MNHEY and CDR2 is SMNVEV (reference sequence). The length of the CDR3 is 15 residues. CDR3 in DNA: TGTGCCAGCGGTTCGCCGGGACAGGGCTATCAGCCCCAGCATTTT. It codes for CASGSPGQGYQPQHF.

To note about this clonotype: This could be a read error, since a much larger clone is one nucleotide away. The V call is TRBV19, the J call TRBJ1-2, with D tentatively TRBD1 (6 bases). Germline V gene data show CDR1 as LNHDA and CDR2 as SQIVND (reference sequence). The CDR3 runs 10 residues. The CDR3: CATSGAGFTF. DNA of the CDR3: TGTGCCACATCAGGGGCTGGCTTCACCTTC.

This clonotype was recorded at least ten times. The chain is built from TRBV27 and TRBJ1-2; 8 bases map to TRBD1. Germline trimming cut 8 bases from V and 5 bases from J; bases unmatched to any gene: 4. Germline CDR1 MNHEY, CDR2 SMNVEV (reference sequence). The CDR3 runs 12 residues. Here the CDR3 reads CASGDRRYGYTF. The CDR3 bases are TGTGCCAGCGGGGACAGGCGATATGGCTACACCTTC.

The V gene is TRBV7-9, the J gene TRBJ1-5, with D unclear. Germline assignment: CDR1 SEHNR and CDR2 FQNEAQ (reference sequence). The CDR3 contains 13 residues. V was shortened by 8 bases and J by 10 bases, with 18 bases between the two germline ends. DNA of the CDR3: TGTGCCAGCGGCACAGATATGGGGAGCCCCCAGCATTTT. Its protein product is CASGTDMGSPQHF.

The CDR3 region has the DNA TGTGCCAGCAGCCCCTTTACCTGGGACAACGACTATGGCTACACCTTC. It yields the protein CASSPFTWDNDYGYTF. This rearrangement joins TRBV12-3 or TRBV12-4 to TRBJ1-2, with D perhaps matching TRBD1 (6 bases). The CDR3 extends over 16 amino acids. V was trimmed by 6 bases and J by 3 bases, leaving 20 bases between them.